The clone carrying this T cell receptor beta chain was counted between two and nine times. Living in roughly 23 US areas, the participants were between roughly 18 and 95 years of age. Clinical histories supplied by participants themselves formed the basis of cohort assignment. In the original processing: Amplification with reference gene primers provided the estimates of nucleated cell counts. Clones were read by immunoSEQ multiplex PCR, and TCRdb kept only the in-frame ones, dropping some. V, J and clone size were drawn from that table, and D and trimming were deduced from the DNA. Here the sample spans approximately 210,000 clones, about four fifths being singletons. This sample was included in a study of blood T cell repertoires in COVID-19. Across the whole study: In each case, the material was cDNA or gDNA derived from T cells, B-cell-depleted T cells, or PBMCs.

V lost 6 bases and J 2 bases, leaving 14 bases between the germline ends. The CDR3 covers 15 residues. The germline V gene has CDR1 SGHTA and CDR2 FQGNSA. The chain carries TRBV7-2 and TRBJ1-3; TRBD1 is a possible D gene (6 bases). The receptor was derived from a middle-aged man who had recovered from COVID-19. Sequencing was carried out using PBMCs or T cells enriched from blood (not recorded which). In DNA form, the CDR3 reads TGTGCCAGCAGTCCTGACAGGCCTCCTGGAAACACCATATATTTT. Protein: CASSPDRPPGNTIYF.